A single sample gave rise to the 11 T cell receptor beta chains below, sequenced in a study of read filtering for tumor transcriptome and immune sequencing (dated by TCRdb to 2019 to 2021). The sequencer was an Illumina HiSeq 4000. Starting from about 400 ng RNA, TCR libraries were constructed with the Immunoverse kit using molecular barcoded adaptors that cover the alpha/delta and beta/gamma chains. TCRdb reprocessed the public reads (quality trimming at Q25 with fastp, clone calling with MiXCR) and kept in-frame beta chains. Identical CDR3 proteins give one entry, which carries the most common genes and DNA. In all, the sample holds roughly 130,000 distinct CDR3 sequences, and 10% to 15% of those were seen once. Together, the top ten hold more than 9.5% of the sample. The material sequenced was a population of CD138-negative cells sorted from bone marrow. The meaning of the sample's cell subset or site label: bone marrow mononuclear cells depleted of CD138+ plasma/myeloma cells by negative magnetic selection. Every receptor here comes from a donor older than 35 with multiple myeloma.

The chain carries TRBV20-1 and TRBJ1-5; D remains ambiguous. The CDR3 length is 14 residues. CDR1 and CDR2 from the germline V gene are DFQATT and SNEGSKA (reference sequence). Trimming left V 6 bases short and J 1 base short, with 13 bases between. CDR3: CSAPREMSNQPQHF. The DNA of the CDR3 is TGCAGTGCCCCCCGAGAAATGAGCAATCAGCCCCAGCATTTT.

In this sample, this clonotype turned up many times. The CDR3 bases are TGTGCCAGTAGTCCGAGGGGGGGCGACTACGAGCAGTACTTC. This sequence encodes CASSPRGGDYEQYF. The chain couples TRBV19 to TRBJ2-7; TRBD2 might be the D (7 bases). V was shortened by 5 bases and J by 3 bases, with 14 bases between the two germline ends. This CDR3 spans 14 amino acids. The germline V gene has CDR1 LNHDA and CDR2 SQIVND (reference sequence).

This clonotype has more than one count but fewer than ten. This rearrangement joins TRBV5-1 to TRBJ1-1; the match to TRBD1 covers 11 bases. The CDR3 has 15 amino acids. V shed 2 bases, J shed 1 base, and the junction held 1 base outside the gene matches. Germline lookup yields CDR1 SGHRS and CDR2 YFSETQ. CDR3: CASSFGTGGNTEAFF. CDR3 nucleotide sequence: TGCGCCAGCAGCTTCGGGACAGGGGGGAACACTGAAGCTTTCTTT.

This clonotype showed up many times. V usage is TRBV29-1 and J usage is TRBJ2-1, with 9 bases that match TRBD1. The CDR3 sequence is 15 residues long. Trimming cost V 4 bases and J 9 bases; bases outside gene matches: 13. Germline CDR1 reads SQVTM; CDR2 reads ANQGSEA. The CDR3: CSVVGTGTGHSEQFF. The CDR3 DNA sequence: TGCAGCGTTGTGGGGACCGGGACAGGGCACAGTGAGCAGTTCTTC.

In this sample, this clonotype turned up many times. This chain links TRBV3-1 with TRBJ2-1; D is undetermined. The CDR3 has 13 residues. Germline CDR1 is LGHDT and CDR2 is YNNKEL (reference sequence). V was trimmed by 5 bases and J by 6 bases, leaving 11 bases between them. The chain's CDR3 is CASSAVVPNEQFF. The CDR3 nucleotides read TGTGCCAGCAGCGCGGTAGTTCCCAATGAGCAGTTCTTC.

This clonotype was counted at least ten times. The rearrangement joins TRBV5-5 to TRBJ2-5; D not certain. The length of the CDR3 is 15 residues. V shed 4 bases and J shed 5 bases, with 18 bases lying between them. Per the germline V gene, CDR1 is SGHKS and CDR2 is YYEKEE (reference sequence). As DNA, the CDR3 is TGTGCCAGCAGCCCCGGTTTTAGTGATCGGGAGACCCAGTACTTC. This codes for CASSPGFSDRETQYF.

At least ten counts were recorded for this clonotype. V is TRBV7-2 and J is TRBJ1-1; D gene unclear. V lost 5 bases to trimming and J lost 2 bases, with 9 bases between them. The length of the CDR3 is 13 residues. The germline gives CDR1 SGHTA, CDR2 FQGNSA. The CDR3 DNA follows: TGTGCCAGCAGCCGGTCGTATAACACTGAAGCTTTCTTT. Protein product: CASSRSYNTEAFF.

This clonotype was counted at least ten times. V gene TRBV7-9 combines with J gene TRBJ2-1, with D unresolved. This CDR3 has 14 amino acids. V lost 3 bases and J 5 bases, leaving 11 bases between the germline ends. Germline loops: CDR1 SEHNR, CDR2 FQNEAQ (reference sequence). CDR3 sequence reads: CASSLVGQHNEQFF. CDR3 nucleotides: TGTGCCAGCAGCTTGGTTGGTCAACACAATGAGCAGTTCTTC.

This clonotype has just a few counts. The V gene is TRBV11-2, the J gene TRBJ1-1; D uncertain. V gave up 5 bases and J gave up 8 bases, with 12 bases separating them. Looked up from germline, CDR1 is SGHAT and CDR2 is FQNNGV. The CDR3 length is 12 residues. This CDR3 is CASSQTELEAFF. For the CDR3, the DNA is TGTGCCAGCAGCCAAACAGAGCTCGAAGCTTTCTTT.

This clonotype was detected ten times or more. CDR3 region: CSARASGEHQPQHF. The CDR3 nucleotides read TGCAGTGCTAGGGCCTCGGGGGAGCATCAGCCCCAGCATTTT. V is TRBV20-1 and J is TRBJ1-5; D is possibly TRBD1 (5 bases). CDR1 and CDR2 (germline): DFQATT, SNEGSKA (reference sequence). Trimming took 3 bases from V and 5 from J, leaving 14 bases between them. The CDR3 is made up of 14 amino acids.

This clonotype was recorded at least ten times. The J gene is TRBJ2-1, the V gene TRBV3-1; 11 bases map to TRBD2. Trimming at V came to 0 bases and at J to 4 bases, leaving 5 bases not matched to a gene. The CDR3 extends over 17 amino acids. The germline V gene has CDR1 LGHDT and CDR2 YNNKEL (reference sequence). The CDR3 protein is CASSQDLASGRYNEQFF. In nucleotides, the CDR3 is TGTGCCAGCAGCCAAGATTTGGCTAGCGGGAGGTACAATGAGCAGTTCTTC.